One and the same sample provided the 3 T cell receptor beta chains below, sequenced in a study of T cell clusters in autoimmune cytopenias (dated by TCRdb to about 2019). The sequencing machine was an Illumina MiSeq. Multiplex PCR with a touch-down protocol amplified TRB rearrangements, with the TRB-A and TRB-B primer pools combined in a single tube. Once TCRdb had reprocessed the reads, it stored one entry per CDR3 protein sequence and supplied no DNA. The table for this sample records several thousand distinct CDR3 sequences. 25% to 40% of the sample is taken by the ten largest. Per sample, approximately 270 ng of peripheral blood genomic DNA, 30,000 to 40,000 genome equivalents, was used for TRB amplification. A further study also used this sample, focusing on T cell repertoires in aging, cancer and after chemotherapy.

The specimen was peripheral blood. The receptors shown here come from a human donor with an autoimmune cytopenia or autoimmune hepatitis (not recorded which).

V is TRBV20-1 and J is TRBJ1-3; the TCRdb call, TRBD1, lacks DNA for checking. The CDR3 has 16 amino acids. Germline V gene data show CDR1 as DFQATT and CDR2 as SNEGSKA (reference sequence). CDR3: CSAGTGGIYSGNTIYF.

CDR3 protein: CASSFRGAGEQYF. The chain employs TRBV12-3 or TRBV12-4 and TRBJ2-7; TCRdb picks TRBD1, but there is no DNA to check that call. The length of the CDR3 is 13 residues.

This chain links TRBV6-1 with TRBJ1-4; TCRdb picks TRBD1, but there is no DNA to check that call. There are 16 residues in the CDR3. Germline CDR1 and CDR2: MNHNS and SASEGT. CDR3 residues: CASSEQQGRRGEKLFF.